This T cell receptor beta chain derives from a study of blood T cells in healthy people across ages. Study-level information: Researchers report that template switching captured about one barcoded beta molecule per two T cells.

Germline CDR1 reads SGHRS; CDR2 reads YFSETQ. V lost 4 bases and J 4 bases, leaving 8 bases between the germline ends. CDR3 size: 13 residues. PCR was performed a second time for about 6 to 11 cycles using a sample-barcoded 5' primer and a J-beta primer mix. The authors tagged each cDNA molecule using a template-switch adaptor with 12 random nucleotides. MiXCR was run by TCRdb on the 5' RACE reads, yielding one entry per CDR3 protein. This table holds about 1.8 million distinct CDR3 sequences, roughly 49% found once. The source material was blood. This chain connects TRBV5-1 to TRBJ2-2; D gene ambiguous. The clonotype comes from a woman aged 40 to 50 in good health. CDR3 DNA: TGCGCCAGCAGCCCCCGGGCCACCGGGGAGCTGTTTTTT. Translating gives CASSPRATGELFF.